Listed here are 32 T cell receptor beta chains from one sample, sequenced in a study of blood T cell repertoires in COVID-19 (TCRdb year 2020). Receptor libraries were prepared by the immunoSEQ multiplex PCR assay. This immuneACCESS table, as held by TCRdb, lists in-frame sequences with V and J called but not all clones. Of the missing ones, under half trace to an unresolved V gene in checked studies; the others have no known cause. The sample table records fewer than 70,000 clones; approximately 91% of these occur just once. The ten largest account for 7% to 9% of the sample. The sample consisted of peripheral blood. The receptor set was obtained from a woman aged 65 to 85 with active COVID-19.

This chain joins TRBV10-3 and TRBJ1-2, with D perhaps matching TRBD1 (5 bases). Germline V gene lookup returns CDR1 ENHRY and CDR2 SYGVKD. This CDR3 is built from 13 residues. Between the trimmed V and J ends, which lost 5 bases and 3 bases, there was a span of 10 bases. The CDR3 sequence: CAISFEQDYGYTF. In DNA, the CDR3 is TGTGCCATCAGTTTTGAACAGGACTATGGCTACACCTTC.

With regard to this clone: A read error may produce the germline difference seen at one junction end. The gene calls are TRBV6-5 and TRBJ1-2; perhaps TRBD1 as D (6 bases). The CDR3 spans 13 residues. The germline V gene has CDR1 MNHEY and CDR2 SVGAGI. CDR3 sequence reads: CASSSGQNYGYTF. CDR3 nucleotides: TGTGCCAGTAGTTCTGGACAGAACTATGGCTACACCTTC.

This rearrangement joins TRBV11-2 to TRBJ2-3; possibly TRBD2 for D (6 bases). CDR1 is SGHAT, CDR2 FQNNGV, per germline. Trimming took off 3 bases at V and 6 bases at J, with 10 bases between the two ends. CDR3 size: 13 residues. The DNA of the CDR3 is TGTGCCAGCAGCTTTGGAGGGCCGGATACGCAGTATTTT. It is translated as CASSFGGPDTQYF. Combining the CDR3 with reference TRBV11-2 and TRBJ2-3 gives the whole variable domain EAGVAQSPRYKIIEKRQSVAFWCNPISGHATLYWYQQILGQGPKLLIQFQNNGVVDDSQLPKDRFSAERLKGVDSTLKIQPAKLEDSAVYLCASSFGGPDTQYFGPGTRLTVL.

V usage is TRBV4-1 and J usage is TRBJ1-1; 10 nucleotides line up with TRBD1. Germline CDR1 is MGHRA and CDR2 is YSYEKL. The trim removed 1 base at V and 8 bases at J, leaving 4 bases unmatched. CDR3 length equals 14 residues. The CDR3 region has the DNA TGCGCCAGCAGCCAAGCCGGGACAGGGGAAGAAGCTTTCTTT. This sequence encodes CASSQAGTGEEAFF.

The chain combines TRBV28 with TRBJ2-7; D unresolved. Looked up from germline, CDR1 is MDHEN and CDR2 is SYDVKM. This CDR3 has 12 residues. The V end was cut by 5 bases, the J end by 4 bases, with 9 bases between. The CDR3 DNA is TGTGCCAGCAGTACCAGGAAATACGAGCAGTACTTC. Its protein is CASSTRKYEQYF.

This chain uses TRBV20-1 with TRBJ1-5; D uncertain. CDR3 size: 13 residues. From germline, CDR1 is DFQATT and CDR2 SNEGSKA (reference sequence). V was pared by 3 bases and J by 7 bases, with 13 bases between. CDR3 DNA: TGCAGTGCTAGTCCCAGCCTTAGCCAGCCCCAGCATTTT. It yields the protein CSASPSLSQPQHF.

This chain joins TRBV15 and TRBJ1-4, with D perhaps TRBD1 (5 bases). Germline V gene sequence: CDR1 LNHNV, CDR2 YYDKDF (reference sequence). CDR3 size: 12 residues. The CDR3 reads CEPGSTNEKLFF. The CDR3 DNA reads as TGTGAGCCAGGGTCAACTAATGAAAAACTGTTTTTT.

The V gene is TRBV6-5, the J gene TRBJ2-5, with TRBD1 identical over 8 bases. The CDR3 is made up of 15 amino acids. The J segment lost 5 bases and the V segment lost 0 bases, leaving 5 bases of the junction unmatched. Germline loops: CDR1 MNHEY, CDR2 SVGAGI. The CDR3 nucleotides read TGTGCCAGCAGTTACTCCTACAGGGGGTTGGAGACCCAGTACTTC. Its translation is CASSYSYRGLETQYF.

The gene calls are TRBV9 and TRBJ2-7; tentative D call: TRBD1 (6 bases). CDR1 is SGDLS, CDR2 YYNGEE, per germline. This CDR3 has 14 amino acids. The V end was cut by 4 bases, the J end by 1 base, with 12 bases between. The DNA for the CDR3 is TGTGCCAGCAGCAGGGGGATAGATTCCTACGAGCAGTACTTC. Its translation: CASSRGIDSYEQYF.

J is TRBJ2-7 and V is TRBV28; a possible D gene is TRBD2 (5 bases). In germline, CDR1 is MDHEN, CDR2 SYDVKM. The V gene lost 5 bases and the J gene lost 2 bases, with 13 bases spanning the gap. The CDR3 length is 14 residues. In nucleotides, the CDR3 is TGTGCCAGCAGTGGATCGGGAAATACCTACGAGCAGTACTTC. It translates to CASSGSGNTYEQYF.

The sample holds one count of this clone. The CDR3 sequence is CASSLAGESSGANVLTF. The CDR3 bases are TGCGCCAGCAGCTTGGCAGGGGAGAGCTCTGGGGCCAACGTCCTGACTTTC. The chain couples TRBV5-1 to TRBJ2-6; the D gene is possibly TRBD1 (6 bases). The CDR3 runs to 17 residues. Germline V lookup: CDR1 SGHRS, CDR2 YFSETQ. Trimming took off 0 bases at V and 0 bases at J, with 10 bases between the two ends.

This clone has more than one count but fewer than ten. The CDR3 is CATSPGQDTGELFF. CDR3 in DNA: TGTGCCACCAGTCCGGGACAGGACACCGGGGAGCTGTTTTTT. The chain uses TRBV24-1 and TRBJ2-2; 8 bases align to TRBD1. This CDR3 has 14 amino acids. The V and J ends lost 6 bases and 3 bases, in that order; junction bases with no gene match: 2. Looked up from germline, CDR1 is KGHDR and CDR2 is SFDVKD.

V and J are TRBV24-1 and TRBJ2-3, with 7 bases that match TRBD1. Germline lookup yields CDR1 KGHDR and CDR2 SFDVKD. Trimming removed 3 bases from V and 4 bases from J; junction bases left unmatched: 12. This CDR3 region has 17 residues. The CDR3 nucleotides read TGTGCCACCAGTGATCACCTGACAGGGATCGGGGCAGATACGCAGTATTTT. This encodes CATSDHLTGIGADTQYF.

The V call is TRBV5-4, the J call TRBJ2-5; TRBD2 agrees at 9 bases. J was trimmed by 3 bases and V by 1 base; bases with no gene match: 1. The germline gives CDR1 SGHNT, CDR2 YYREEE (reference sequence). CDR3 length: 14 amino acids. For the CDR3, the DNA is TGTGCCAGCAGCTTGAGCGGGAGGAAAGAGACCCAGTACTTC. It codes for CASSLSGRKETQYF.

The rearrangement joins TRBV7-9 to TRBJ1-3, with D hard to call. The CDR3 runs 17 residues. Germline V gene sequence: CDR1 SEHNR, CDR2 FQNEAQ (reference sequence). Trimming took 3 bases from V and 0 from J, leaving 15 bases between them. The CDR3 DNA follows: TGTGCCAGCAGCTTCTTTACCTTATACAACTCTGGAAACACCATATATTTT. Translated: CASSFFTLYNSGNTIYF.

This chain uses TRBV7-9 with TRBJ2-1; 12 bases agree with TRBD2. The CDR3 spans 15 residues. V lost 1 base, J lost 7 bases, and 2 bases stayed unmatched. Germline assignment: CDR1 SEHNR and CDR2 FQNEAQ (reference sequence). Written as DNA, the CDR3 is TGTGCCAGCAGCTTAGGAACTAGCGGGAGGAATGAGCAGTTCTTC. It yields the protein CASSLGTSGRNEQFF.

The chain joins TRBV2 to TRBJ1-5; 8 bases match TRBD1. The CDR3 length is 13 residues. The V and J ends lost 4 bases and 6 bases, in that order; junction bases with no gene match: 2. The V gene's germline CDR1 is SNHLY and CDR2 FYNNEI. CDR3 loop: CASSGTGIQPQHF. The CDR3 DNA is TGTGCCAGCAGTGGGACAGGGATTCAGCCCCAGCATTTT.

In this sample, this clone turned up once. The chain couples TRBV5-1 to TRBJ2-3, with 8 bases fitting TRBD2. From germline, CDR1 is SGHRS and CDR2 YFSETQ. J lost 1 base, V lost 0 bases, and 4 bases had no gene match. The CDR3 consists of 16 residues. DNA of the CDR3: TGCGCCAGCAGCTTGGCCAGCGGGAGTGGCACAGATACGCAGTATTTT. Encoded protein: CASSLASGSGTDTQYF. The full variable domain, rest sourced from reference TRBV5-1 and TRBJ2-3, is KAGVTQTPRYLIKTRGQQVTLSCSPISGHRSVSWYQQTPGQGLQFLFEYFSETQRNKGNFPGRFSGRQFSNSRSEMNVSTLELGDSALYLCASSLASGSGTDTQYFGPGTRLTVL.

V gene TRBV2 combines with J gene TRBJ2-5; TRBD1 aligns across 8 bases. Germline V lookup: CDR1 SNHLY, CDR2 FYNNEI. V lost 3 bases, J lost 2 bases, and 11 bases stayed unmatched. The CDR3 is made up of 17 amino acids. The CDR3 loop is CASSEGRGRRTQETQYF. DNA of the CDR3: TGTGCCAGCAGTGAGGGCAGGGGGCGCCGGACACAAGAGACCCAGTACTTC. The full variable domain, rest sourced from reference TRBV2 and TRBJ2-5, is EPEVTQTPSHQVTQMGQEVILRCVPISNHLYFYWYRQILGQKVEFLVSFYNNEISEKSEIFDDQFSVERPDGSNFTLKIRSTKLEDSAMYFCASSEGRGRRTQETQYFGPGTRLLVL.

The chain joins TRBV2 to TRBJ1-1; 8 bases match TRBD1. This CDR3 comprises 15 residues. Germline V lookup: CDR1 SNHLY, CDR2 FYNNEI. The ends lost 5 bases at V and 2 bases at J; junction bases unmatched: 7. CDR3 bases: TGTGCCAGCAGTCCGGGACAGGTTTTAAACACTGAAGCTTTCTTT. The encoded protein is CASSPGQVLNTEAFF.

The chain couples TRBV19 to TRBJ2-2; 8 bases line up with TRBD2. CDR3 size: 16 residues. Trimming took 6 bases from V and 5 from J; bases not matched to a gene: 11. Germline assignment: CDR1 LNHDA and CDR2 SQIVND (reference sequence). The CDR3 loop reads CASSSRGLAGTGELFF. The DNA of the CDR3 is TGTGCCAGTAGCAGCCGCGGGCTAGCGGGTACCGGGGAGCTGTTTTTT.

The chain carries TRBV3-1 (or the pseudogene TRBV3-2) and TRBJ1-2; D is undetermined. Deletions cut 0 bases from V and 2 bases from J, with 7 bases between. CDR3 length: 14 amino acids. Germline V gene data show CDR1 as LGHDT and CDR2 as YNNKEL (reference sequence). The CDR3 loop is CASSQEPLNYGYTF. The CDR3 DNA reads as TGTGCCAGCAGCCAAGAACCCCTAAACTATGGCTACACCTTC.

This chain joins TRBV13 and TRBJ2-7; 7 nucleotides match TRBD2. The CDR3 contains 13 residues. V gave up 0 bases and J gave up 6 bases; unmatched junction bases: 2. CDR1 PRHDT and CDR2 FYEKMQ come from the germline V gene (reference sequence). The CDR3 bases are TGTGCCAGCAGCTTAGGCGGGAGGAGCGAGCAGTACTTC. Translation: CASSLGGRSEQYF.

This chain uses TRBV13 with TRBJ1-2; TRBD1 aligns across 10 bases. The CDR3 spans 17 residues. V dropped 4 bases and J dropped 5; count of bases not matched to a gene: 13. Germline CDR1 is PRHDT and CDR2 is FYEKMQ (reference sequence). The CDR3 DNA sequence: TGTGCCAGCAGCTCCCCTCCCGGGACAGGGGAGGGTTATGGCTACACCTTC. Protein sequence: CASSSPPGTGEGYGYTF.

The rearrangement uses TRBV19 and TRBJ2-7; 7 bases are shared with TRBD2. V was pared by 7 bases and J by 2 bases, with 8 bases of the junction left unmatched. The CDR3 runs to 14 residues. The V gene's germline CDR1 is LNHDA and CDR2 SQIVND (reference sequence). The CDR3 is CASTRDYTTYEQYF. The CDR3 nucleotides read TGTGCCAGTACCAGGGACTATACTACCTACGAGCAGTACTTC. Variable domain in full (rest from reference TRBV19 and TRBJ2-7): DGGITQSPKYLFRKEGQNVTLSCEQNLNHDAMYWYRQDPGQGLRLIYYSQIVNDFQKGDIAEGYSVSREKKESFPLTVTSAQKNPTAFYLCASTRDYTTYEQYFGPGTRLTVT.

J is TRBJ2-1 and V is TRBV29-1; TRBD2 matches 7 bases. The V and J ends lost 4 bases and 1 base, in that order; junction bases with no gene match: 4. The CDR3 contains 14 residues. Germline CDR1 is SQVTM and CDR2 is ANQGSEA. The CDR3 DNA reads TGCAGCGTTGCTGGGAGGGTATCCTACAATGAGCAGTTCTTC. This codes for CSVAGRVSYNEQFF.

This CDR3 is CASSTGQASNTEAFF. DNA of the CDR3: TGTGCCAGCAGCACTGGACAGGCGTCCAACACTGAAGCTTTCTTT. The chain joins TRBV21-1 to TRBJ1-1; the D call of TRBD1 is as the table states it, not checked on the DNA. TRBV21-1 is a listed pseudogene. The CDR3 is 15 residues long.

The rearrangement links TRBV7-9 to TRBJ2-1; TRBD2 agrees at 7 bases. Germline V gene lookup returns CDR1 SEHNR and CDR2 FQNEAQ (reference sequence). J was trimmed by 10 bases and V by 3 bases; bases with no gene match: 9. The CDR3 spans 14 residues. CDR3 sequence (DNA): TGTGCCAGCAGCTTTAGTGGGGCTAGCGGAGAGCAGTTCTTC. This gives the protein CASSFSGASGEQFF.

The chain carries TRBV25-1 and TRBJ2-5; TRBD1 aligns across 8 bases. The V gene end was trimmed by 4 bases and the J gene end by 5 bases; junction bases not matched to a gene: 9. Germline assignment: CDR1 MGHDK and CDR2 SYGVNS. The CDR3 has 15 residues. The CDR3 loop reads CASSVGAGGRETQYF. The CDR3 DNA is TGTGCCAGCAGTGTGGGGGCAGGGGGCCGGGAGACCCAGTACTTC.

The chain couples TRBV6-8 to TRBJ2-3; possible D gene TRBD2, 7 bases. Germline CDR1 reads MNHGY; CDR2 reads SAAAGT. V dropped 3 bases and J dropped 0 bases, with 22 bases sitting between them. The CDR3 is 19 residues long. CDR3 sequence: CASSYFRAGRGYSTDTQYF. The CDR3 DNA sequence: TGTGCCAGCAGTTATTTCCGAGCGGGGAGGGGGTATAGCACAGATACGCAGTATTTT.

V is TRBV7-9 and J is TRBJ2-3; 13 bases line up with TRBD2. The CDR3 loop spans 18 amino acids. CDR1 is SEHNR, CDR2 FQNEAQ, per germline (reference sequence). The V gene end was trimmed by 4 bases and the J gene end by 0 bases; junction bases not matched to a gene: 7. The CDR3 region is CASSYPTSGRASTDTQYF. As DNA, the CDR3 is TGTGCCAGCAGCTACCCCACTAGCGGGAGGGCTAGCACAGATACGCAGTATTTT.

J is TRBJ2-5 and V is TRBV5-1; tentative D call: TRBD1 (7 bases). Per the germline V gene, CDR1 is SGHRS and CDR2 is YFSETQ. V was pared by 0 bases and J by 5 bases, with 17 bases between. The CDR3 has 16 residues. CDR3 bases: TGCGCCAGCAGCTTGGAGTTGCGGGACAGTCCCGAGACCCAGTACTTC. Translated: CASSLELRDSPETQYF.